This T cell receptor (beta chain) was profiled in a study of human T cells and chemical hapten exposure. Noted time point: patch test 1, 2 weeks after DPC sensitization. This sample's treatment: therapeutic diphenylcyclopropenone sensitization with weekly scalp DPC. TCRdb called the RACE reads again in MiXCR, with one record for every CDR3 protein. The sample carries some 380,000 distinct CDR3 sequences, 4.8% recorded once. Between the trimmed V and J ends, which lost 0 bases and 0 bases, there was a span of 15 bases. The CDR3 is made up of 17 amino acids. Germline CDR1 SGHNT, CDR2 YYREEE (reference sequence).

This clonotype was sampled from a woman aged 45-65 years with alopecia areata. Some clones in this sample may be carry-over from other donors' samples. The sequencing used whole blood, collected in connection with sensitization to the hapten diphenylcyclopropenone (DPC). The chain couples TRBV5-4 to TRBJ1-2; no clear D gene. The CDR3, as DNA: TGTGCCAGCAGCTTGGCCGGAGAGGGTTTAGCTAACTATGGCTACACCTTC. This encodes CASSLAGEGLANYGYTF.